This entry features one T cell receptor beta chain sequence. This entry belongs to a study of blood T cell repertoires in COVID-19. The CDR3 sequence is 14 residues long. Per germline, CDR1 MNHEY and CDR2 SVGAGI. Trimming at V came to 7 bases and at J to 3 bases, leaving 7 bases not matched to a gene. Method: immunoSEQ multiplex PCR; TCRdb's copy keeps in-frame clones and lacks some. Of roughly 260,000 clones in the sample, 70% to 90% were seen once. The TCR originated in a woman aged 45 to 65 with acute or convalescent COVID-19. Source material: peripheral blood. The J gene is TRBJ1-1, the V gene TRBV6-5; 8 bases line up with TRBD1. In nucleotides, the CDR3 is TGTGCCAGCACCGACAGGGGCTCGGACACTGAAGCTTTCTTT. Translating it yields CASTDRGSDTEAFF.